This T cell receptor beta chain appears in the sequencing data of a study of cytomegalovirus exposure and HLA in healthy donors. Of note for this clone: What it binds is not known.

PCR involved 60 Vbeta and 13 Jbeta primers. Produced via immunoSEQ multiplex PCR; TCRdb's table is partial and in-frame only. The table lists around 100,000 clones, around three quarters of them singletons. Broader study findings: An ancestry cluster, one associated with Asian ancestry, reportedly showed fewer N-insertions than the approximately 650-donor mean in a later analysis. Further analysis, carried out later, found HLA-associated TCR beta chains more clonally expanded than equally common other chains.

Though probably carrying unrecorded immune exposures, donors were nominally healthy at sampling. The V gene's germline CDR1 is MNHEY and CDR2 SMNVEV (reference sequence). The ends lost 4 bases at V and 8 bases at J; junction bases unmatched: 12. CDR3 length equals 16 residues. This clonotype was obtained from a woman in her forties or fifties in good health and CMV-seropositive. Sequenced: PBMCs. This chain links TRBV27 with TRBJ2-1; 9 positions agree with TRBD2. The CDR3 nucleotides read TGTGCCAGCAGTTATGCTGGGACTAGCATGATCCATGAGCAGTTCTTC. It codes for CASSYAGTSMIHEQFF.